These 32 T cell receptor beta chains came from one sample sequenced in a study of beta chain features in type 1 diabetes. Study outcomes and limitations: Patients with Type 1 diabetes showed moderately but significantly shorter TCRB CDR3s in all four CD4+ subsets.

No antigen has been identified for these receptors. Expressed TCRB transcripts were sequenced, since all the RNA that had been isolated was reverse transcribed. Sequencing was performed with immunoSEQ multiplex PCR; in TCRdb, only in-frame clones are kept and a portion is missing. The sample carries some 350,000 clones, 8% to 10% recorded once. The sequencing input was central memory CD4+ T cells from blood. The source is a man aged 30 to 45 with type 1 diabetes.

The chain employs TRBV4-3 and TRBJ2-3; a possible D gene is TRBD2 (6 bases). V lost 1 base and J lost 2, with 13 bases in between. Germline V CDR1 and CDR2: LGHNA, YSLEER. The CDR3 is 16 residues long. Here the CDR3 reads CASSQVSSAPTDTQYF. The CDR3 DNA reads as TGCGCCAGCAGCCAAGTCTCTAGCGCTCCCACAGATACGCAGTATTTT.

This clone appeared a few times. V usage is TRBV30 and J usage is TRBJ1-2; TRBD1 agrees at 7 bases. CDR3 size: 15 residues. Germline V gene lookup returns CDR1 GTSNPN and CDR2 SVGIG (reference sequence). J lost 7 bases, V lost 8 bases, and 19 bases had no gene match. The CDR3 here is CARGRGATSGGGYTF. CDR3 DNA: TGTGCCCGAGGACGCGGGGCAACCTCAGGGGGTGGCTACACCTTC.

This clone was counted a few times. The chain combines TRBV28 with TRBJ1-2, with no clear D. The CDR3 has 12 residues. The V and J ends lost 4 bases and 0 bases respectively, with 3 bases between them. Germline-derived CDR1 and CDR2 are MDHEN and SYDVKM. The CDR3 DNA reads TGTGCCAGCAGTTATACTAACTATGGCTACACCTTC. As protein: CASSYTNYGYTF.

The V gene is TRBV28, the J gene TRBJ2-2; the D is unclear. The ends were cut back, 3 bases at V and 4 bases at J, with 9 bases in the middle. This CDR3 contains 14 residues. CDR1 and CDR2 from the germline V gene are MDHEN and SYDVKM. The CDR3 here is CASSLLDGTGELFF. The CDR3 DNA follows: TGTGCCAGCAGTTTGCTTGACGGCACCGGGGAGCTGTTTTTT.

The chain recombines TRBV5-1 with TRBJ1-2, with 10 bases identical to TRBD1. J gave up 3 bases and V 3 bases, and 5 bases lay outside the gene matches. From germline, CDR1 is SGHRS and CDR2 YFSETQ. The CDR3 length is 15 residues. This CDR3 reads CASSWGTGDDYGYTF. CDR3 sequence (DNA): TGCGCCAGCAGCTGGGGGACAGGGGACGACTATGGCTACACCTTC.

The chain links TRBV4-1 to TRBJ1-2; 8 bases map to TRBD1. This CDR3 region has 15 residues. The V gene's germline CDR1 is MGHRA and CDR2 YSYEKL. Trimming cost V 4 bases and J 3 bases; bases outside gene matches: 7. CDR3 bases: TGCGCCAGCAGCCCAAGGACAGGGCAGGACTATGGCTACACCTTC. This translates into CASSPRTGQDYGYTF.

This clone came up many times. This rearrangement joins TRBV18 to TRBJ2-1; 8 bases map to TRBD2. V lost 2 bases, J lost 2 bases, and 2 bases stayed unmatched. Germline loops: CDR1 KGHSH, CDR2 LQKENI. The CDR3 length is 15 residues. CDR3 nucleotides: TGTGCCAGCTCACCAACTAGCGGCACCTACAATGAGCAGTTCTTC. Translated, it gives CASSPTSGTYNEQFF.

The CDR3 DNA follows: TGTGCCAGCAACCCCGGCGGGCACAATGAGCAGTTCTTC. It yields the protein CASNPGGHNEQFF. The chain has TRBV7-9 and TRBJ2-1; a possible D gene is TRBD2 (5 bases). Germline V gene sequence: CDR1 SEHNR, CDR2 FQNEAQ (reference sequence). The CDR3 length is 13 residues. The V end was cut by 7 bases, the J end by 5 bases, with 12 bases between.

This clone was detected only a few times. V gene TRBV6-1 combines with J gene TRBJ2-7, with 8 positions matching TRBD1. V was pared by 8 bases and J by 2 bases, with 8 bases of the junction left unmatched. CDR3 length: 14 residues. The germline CDR1 and CDR2 sequences are MNHNS and SASEGT. CDR3 sequence (DNA): TGTGCCAGCTGGGAACAGGGGGGTGCCTACGAGCAGTACTTC. Translating it yields CASWEQGGAYEQYF.

CDR3 loop: CASSLVGTAQETQYF. DNA of the CDR3: TGTGCCAGCAGCTTGGTGGGGACAGCTCAAGAGACCCAGTACTTC. The chain combines TRBV5-6 with TRBJ2-5; 7 bases line up with TRBD1. The CDR3 contains 15 residues. Trimming cost V 0 bases and J 2 bases; bases outside gene matches: 4. The germline V gene has CDR1 SGHDT and CDR2 YYEEEE.

The chain couples TRBV27 to TRBJ1-1, with D unresolved. CDR3 size: 15 residues. V was pared by 2 bases and J by 1 base, with 11 bases between. Germline CDR1 and CDR2: MNHEY and SMNVEV (reference sequence). Here the CDR3 DNA reads TGTGCCAGCAGTTTAAGGCCGGCTAAGAACACTGAAGCTTTCTTT. It codes for CASSLRPAKNTEAFF.

This sequence joins TRBV6-5 and TRBJ2-1; TRBD2 aligns across 7 bases. The CDR3 spans 14 residues. Germline assignment: CDR1 MNHEY and CDR2 SVGAGI. Unmatched junction bases numbered 13, after V lost 8 bases and J lost 9 bases. DNA of the CDR3: TGTGCCAGCCGCGGGAGAATAGGTTCCGGTGAGCAGTTCTTC. Translated: CASRGRIGSGEQFF.

This clone appeared a few times. The V and J genes are TRBV27 and TRBJ1-5, with D hard to call. The CDR3 length is 13 residues. Germline loops: CDR1 MNHEY, CDR2 SMNVEV (reference sequence). V gave up 5 bases and J gave up 13 bases, with 18 bases separating them. The CDR3 nucleotides are TGTGCCAGCAGTCCCGTGCAGAGAGGCAGGCAGCATTTT. Its protein is CASSPVQRGRQHF.

V gene TRBV27 combines with J gene TRBJ1-5; D call uncertain. V shed 6 bases and J shed 5 bases, with 14 bases lying between them. CDR1 is MNHEY, CDR2 SMNVEV, per germline (reference sequence). The CDR3 loop spans 14 amino acids. CDR3 region: CASRSNSGDQPQHF. The CDR3 DNA reads as TGTGCCAGCAGGAGCAACAGTGGGGATCAGCCCCAGCATTTT.

This chain connects TRBV28 to TRBJ1-2, with a tentative D call TRBD1 (5 bases). Looked up from germline, CDR1 is MDHEN and CDR2 is SYDVKM. The CDR3 has 13 residues. V lost 5 bases to trimming and J lost 9 bases, with 16 bases between them. The CDR3 nucleotides read TGTGCCAGCAGTGCGGGGCTTACGGCTCGCTACACCTTC. This sequence encodes CASSAGLTARYTF.

The V and J genes are TRBV5-4 and TRBJ2-5; 7 nucleotides match TRBD1. J lost 2 bases, V lost 4 bases, and 5 bases had no gene match. Germline CDR1 reads SGHNT; CDR2 reads YYREEE (reference sequence). The CDR3 runs to 14 residues. The CDR3 DNA follows: TGTGCCAGCAGCCCGGGACAGATACAAGAGACCCAGTACTTC. Translating gives CASSPGQIQETQYF.

This rearrangement joins TRBV6-5 to TRBJ2-5, with a possible D match to TRBD1 (5 bases). This CDR3 has 15 amino acids. V shed 6 bases and J shed 2 bases, with 16 bases lying between them. Germline V CDR1 and CDR2: MNHEY, SVGAGI. CDR3 nucleotides: TGTGCCAGCAGGCCAATGACAGCGCTTCAAGAGACCCAGTACTTC. This codes for CASRPMTALQETQYF.

This clone appeared many times. This rearrangement joins TRBV7-3 to TRBJ2-2; 7 nucleotides agree with TRBD1. Germline loops: CDR1 SGHTA, CDR2 FQGTGA. Trimming at V came to 7 bases and at J to 1 base, leaving 6 bases not matched to a gene. CDR3 length: 15 amino acids. This CDR3 is CASNHGTENTGELFF. CDR3 DNA sequence: TGTGCCAGCAATCACGGGACAGAGAACACCGGGGAGCTGTTTTTT.

This clone was observed a few times. V usage is TRBV28 and J usage is TRBJ2-7, with 8 positions matching TRBD2. Germline values: CDR1 MDHEN, CDR2 SYDVKM. The CDR3 consists of 15 residues. With 6 bases clipped from V and 6 bases from J, the junction kept 13 bases outside the gene matches. Here the CDR3 reads CASSAPGLVLPEQYF. The CDR3 bases are TGTGCCAGCAGCGCCCCGGGACTAGTTCTTCCCGAGCAGTACTTC.

The gene calls are TRBV5-5 and TRBJ2-1, with D possibly matching TRBD2 (5 bases). CDR1 is SGHKS and CDR2 is YYEKEE in the germline V gene (reference sequence). V gave up 6 bases and J gave up 3 bases, with 16 bases separating them. This CDR3 region has 15 residues. The CDR3 DNA sequence: TGTGCCAGCAACCTCGCCAGAGGGAACTACAATGAGCAGTTCTTC. Protein sequence: CASNLARGNYNEQFF.

The J gene is TRBJ1-2, the V gene TRBV27; no definite D call. Trimming cost V 6 bases and J 4 bases, with 15 bases left between them. Germline lookup yields CDR1 MNHEY and CDR2 SMNVEV (reference sequence). This CDR3 region has 14 residues. Here the CDR3 reads CASSPFGVGYGYTF. The DNA for the CDR3 is TGTGCCAGCAGCCCCTTTGGGGTGGGCTATGGCTACACCTTC.

The genes are TRBV7-2 and TRBJ2-3, with D tentatively TRBD2 (7 bases). The V gene's germline CDR1 is SGHTA and CDR2 FQGNSA. V gave up 6 bases and J gave up 5 bases, with 18 bases separating them. There are 15 residues in the CDR3. CDR3 nucleotide sequence: TGTGCCAGCAGTGGGGGCGGGAGAATTCAAGATACGCAGTATTTT. This gives the protein CASSGGGRIQDTQYF. Filled out from reference TRBV7-2 and TRBJ2-3, the complete variable domain reads GAGVSQSPSNKVTEKGKDVELRCDPISGHTALYWYRQSLGQGLEFLIYFQGNSAPDKSGLPSDRFSAERTGGSVSTLTIQRTQQEDSAVYLCASSGGGRIQDTQYFGPGTRLTVL.

Of note for this clone: With only one base between it and a far larger clone, this is likely a read error. Other nucleotide sequences in the sample specify the same CDR3. The chain links TRBV5-6 to TRBJ2-5; D gene ambiguous. The CDR3 covers 11 residues. V lost 4 bases to trimming and J lost 2 bases, with 3 bases between them. CDR1 and CDR2 from the germline V gene are SGHDT and YYEEEE. In nucleotides, the CDR3 is TGTGCCAGCAGCGTGCAAGAGACCCAGTACTTC. The encoded protein is CASSVQETQYF. The full variable domain, with the rest looked up from reference TRBV5-6 and TRBJ2-5, is DAGVTQSPTHLIKTRGQQVTLRCSPKSGHDTVSWYQQALGQGPQFIFQYYEEEERQRGNFPDRFSGHQFPNYSSELNVNALLLGDSALYLCASSVQETQYFGPGTRLLVL.

J is TRBJ1-3 and V is TRBV6-6, with 8 bases aligning to TRBD1. The CDR3 spans 13 residues. CDR1 is MNHNY, CDR2 SVGAGI, per germline (reference sequence). After removal of 7 bases from V and 7 bases from J, the junction contained 6 bases not matched to a gene. The CDR3 nucleotides read TGTGCCAGCACTCAGTGGACAGGGAACACCATATATTTT. Translating it yields CASTQWTGNTIYF.

This clone has a handful of counts. The chain is built from TRBV21-1 and TRBJ1-5; the table's D call of TRBD1 was not tested on the DNA. TRBV21-1 is recorded as a pseudogene. The CDR3 length is 20 residues. The CDR3 DNA sequence: TGTGCCAGCAGCGTGCAAAGCGGGACAGGGAGGAAAATGGGCAATCAGCCCCAGCATTTT. Amino acids: CASSVQSGTGRKMGNQPQHF.

This clone was counted only a few times. Sequence at one end of the junction differs from germline and may be a read error. This chain joins TRBV10-3 and TRBJ2-6; D may be TRBD2 (5 bases). The CDR3 is made up of 15 amino acids. Germline V lookup: CDR1 ENHRY, CDR2 SYGVKD. CDR3 amino acids: CASSRRDSGANVLTF. The CDR3 DNA follows: TGTGCCAGCAGTCGCCGGGACTCTGGGGCCAACGTCCTGACTTTC.

The rearrangement links TRBV7-2 to TRBJ1-5; 7 bases agree with TRBD1. This CDR3 region has 13 residues. Germline assignment: CDR1 SGHTA and CDR2 FQGNSA. The ends lost 3 bases at V and 6 bases at J; junction bases unmatched: 2. The CDR3 here is CASSFNRGQPQHF. DNA of the CDR3: TGTGCCAGCAGCTTTAACAGGGGTCAGCCCCAGCATTTT. Full variable domain (rest looked up from reference TRBV7-2 and TRBJ1-5): GAGVSQSPSNKVTEKGKDVELRCDPISGHTALYWYRQSLGQGLEFLIYFQGNSAPDKSGLPSDRFSAERTGGSVSTLTIQRTQQEDSAVYLCASSFNRGQPQHFGDGTRLSIL.

The sample holds a few counts of this clone. The rearrangement links TRBV28 to TRBJ2-7; a possible D gene is TRBD1 (6 bases). CDR1 MDHEN and CDR2 SYDVKM come from the germline V gene. CDR3 length equals 11 residues. V was shortened by 8 bases and J by 7 bases, with 12 bases between the two germline ends. The CDR3 nucleotides read TGTGCCAGCTCGAGAAGGGGGGAGCAGTACTTC. Translation gives CASSRRGEQYF.

This clone was seen a handful of times. The chain employs TRBV6-5 and TRBJ2-3, with 9 positions matching TRBD1. Germline V lookup: CDR1 MNHEY, CDR2 SVGAGI. The trim removed 1 base at V and 3 bases at J, leaving 5 bases unmatched. The CDR3 has 16 residues. In DNA form, the CDR3 reads TGTGCCAGCAGTTACTGGGGACAGGGTCCGACAGATACGCAGTATTTT. Translated: CASSYWGQGPTDTQYF.

This clone was found a few times. J is TRBJ1-2 and V is TRBV11-2, with 11 nucleotides matching TRBD1. V was clipped by 5 bases and J by 7 bases; unmatched bases: 9. In germline, CDR1 is SGHAT, CDR2 FQNNGV. The CDR3 spans 15 residues. The CDR3 coding sequence is TGTGCCAGCAGCATCTTCTCGGACAGGGGGCTTGGCTACACCTTC. This translates into CASSIFSDRGLGYTF.

J is TRBJ1-4 and V is TRBV19; no reliable D call. CDR3 size: 15 residues. The germline V gene encodes CDR1 LNHDA and CDR2 SQIVND (reference sequence). V lost 4 bases and J 8 bases, leaving 17 bases between the germline ends. The CDR3 nucleotides are TGTGCCAGTAGTAGAGGACGGCAGCTGGGAGAAAAACTGTTTTTT. Translation: CASSRGRQLGEKLFF.

This clone was detected ten times or more. The CDR3 bases are TGTGCCAGCAGCACAGGGATCTCTGGAAACACCATATATTTT. Its translation is CASSTGISGNTIYF. The chain is built from TRBV7-2 and TRBJ1-3; D is perhaps TRBD1 (6 bases). With 5 bases removed from V and 0 bases from J, the gap between germline ends came to 8 bases. The germline CDR1 and CDR2 sequences are SGHTA and FQGNSA. The CDR3 extends over 14 amino acids.